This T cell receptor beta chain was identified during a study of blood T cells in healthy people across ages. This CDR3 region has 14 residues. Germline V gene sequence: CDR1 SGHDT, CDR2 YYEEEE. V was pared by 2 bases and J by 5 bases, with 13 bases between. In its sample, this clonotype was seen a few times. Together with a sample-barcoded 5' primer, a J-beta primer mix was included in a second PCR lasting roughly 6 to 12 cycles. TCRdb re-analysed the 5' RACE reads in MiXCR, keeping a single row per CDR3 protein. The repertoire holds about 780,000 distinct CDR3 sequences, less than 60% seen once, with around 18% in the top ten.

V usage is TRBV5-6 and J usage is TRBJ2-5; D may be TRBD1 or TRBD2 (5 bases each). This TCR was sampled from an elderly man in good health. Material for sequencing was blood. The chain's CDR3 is CASSFSGAGETQYF. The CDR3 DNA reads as TGTGCCAGCAGCTTCTCCGGGGCCGGGGAGACCCAGTACTTC.